This T cell receptor (beta chain) was found in a study of identical twins. Study-wide points: A partial confounding effect on zero-insertion analyses could come from invariant MAIT and iNKT cells. Among out-of-frame alpha sequences shared by twins, low generation probability occurred in excess.

Template switching created a universal primer site, and the cDNA included unique molecular identifiers. MiXCR was run by TCRdb on the 5' RACE reads, yielding one entry per CDR3 protein. The top ten hold around 0.25% of the sample, which has roughly 1.6 million distinct CDR3 sequences, around a third seen once. Germline CDR1 reads DFQATT; CDR2 reads SNEGSKA (reference sequence). This CDR3 comprises 12 residues. V was clipped by 7 bases and J by 9 bases, with 16 bases between them. For this clonotype: The antigen is not known.

The TCR was taken from a newborn girl in good health. Sequencing input: cord blood. The genes are TRBV20-1 and TRBJ2-4, with unresolved D. CDR3 in DNA: TGCAGTGAGTCCTATGGTGGTGGCATTCAGTACTTC. Protein: CSESYGGGIQYF.